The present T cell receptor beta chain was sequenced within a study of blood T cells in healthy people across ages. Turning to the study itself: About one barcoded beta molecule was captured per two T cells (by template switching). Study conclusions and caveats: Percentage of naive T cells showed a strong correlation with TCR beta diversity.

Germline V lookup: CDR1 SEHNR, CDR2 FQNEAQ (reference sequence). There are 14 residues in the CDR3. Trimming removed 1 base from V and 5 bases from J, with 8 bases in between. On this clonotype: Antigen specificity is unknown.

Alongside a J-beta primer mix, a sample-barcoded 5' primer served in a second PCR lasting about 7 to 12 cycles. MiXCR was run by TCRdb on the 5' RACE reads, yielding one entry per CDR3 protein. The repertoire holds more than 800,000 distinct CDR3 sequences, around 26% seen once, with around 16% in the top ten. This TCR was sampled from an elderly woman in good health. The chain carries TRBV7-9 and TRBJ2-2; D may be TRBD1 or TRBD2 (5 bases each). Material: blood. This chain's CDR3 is CASSLEEGTGELFF. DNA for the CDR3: TGTGCCAGCAGCTTAGAAGAGGGGACCGGGGAGCTGTTTTTT.